These T cell receptor beta chains were read from a single sample in a study of T cell repertoires in cytomegalovirus infection. TCRdb called the reads again in MiXCR, with one record for every CDR3 protein. Of about 110,000 distinct CDR3 sequences listed, over 9% are singletons. These receptors have no known antigen. The specimen sequenced was PBMCs, sequenced either directly or after in vitro stimulation (not recorded which). The receptors stem from a human donor in good health (CMV status not recorded). Some clones in this sample may be carry-over from other donors' samples. CDR3s include the opening cysteine and the closing phenylalanine or tryptophan. D genes are given only for firm matches. Some rows mark clone size as missing; the rest say once, few, many or name a class of expanded clone.

V gene: TRBV5-4; clone size: -; D gene: -; J gene: TRBJ2-1; CDR3 DNA: TGTGCCAGCAGCTTACAGAACAATGAGCAGTTCTTC; CDR3 protein: CASSLQNNEQFF
V gene: TRBV12-3/TRBV12-4; clone size: -; D gene: TRBD2; J gene: TRBJ2-1; CDR3 DNA: TGTGCCAGCAGTTTAGGGGGGGGGGGGTCGTACAATGAGCAGTTCTTC; CDR3 protein: CASSLGGGGSYNEQFF
V gene: TRBV14; clone size: many; D gene: -; J gene: TRBJ1-1; CDR3 DNA: TGTGCCAGCAGCCAAGACAGGACGACTAAAACCTTT; CDR3 protein: CASSQDRTTKTF
V gene: TRBV20-1; clone size: -; D gene: -; J gene: TRBJ2-1; CDR3 DNA: TGCAGTGCTGAACGGACTGTCTCCTACAATGAGCAGTTCTTC; CDR3 protein: CSAERTVSYNEQFF
V gene: TRBV19; clone size: -; D gene: -; J gene: TRBJ1-5; CDR3 DNA: TGTGCCAGTACCCGCCGTGGAGGGTATAGCAATCAGCCCCAGCATTTT; CDR3 protein: CASTRRGGYSNQPQHF
V gene: TRBV6-2/TRBV6-3; clone size: many; D gene: TRBD2; J gene: TRBJ2-5; CDR3 DNA: TGTGCCAGCAGTTACAACCTAGCGGTTCCCCAAGAGACCCAGTACTTC; CDR3 protein: CASSYNLAVPQETQYF
V gene: TRBV6-6; clone size: many; D gene: -; J gene: TRBJ2-1; CDR3 DNA: TGTGCCAGCAGTTACGGAGGGACTGTACGCCCGAGGGGGCAGTTCTTC; CDR3 protein: CASSYGGTVRPRGQFF
V gene: TRBV2; clone size: few; D gene: -; J gene: TRBJ1-6; CDR3 DNA: TGTGCCACCCGGGGGCAGATCTTGTTGAATTCACCCCTCCACTTT; CDR3 protein: CATRGQILLNSPLHF
V gene: TRBV18; clone size: many; D gene: TRBD1; J gene: TRBJ2-7; CDR3 DNA: TGTGCCAGCTCACCGCCACAGGGGAGCGACGAGCAGTACTTC; CDR3 protein: CASSPPQGSDEQYF
V gene: TRBV28; clone size: many; D gene: TRBD2; J gene: TRBJ2-1; CDR3 DNA: TGTGCCAGCAGTCTACTAGCGGGCCCTCCCCTTTACAATGAGCAGTTCTTC; CDR3 protein: CASSLLAGPPLYNEQFF
V gene: TRBV2; clone size: many; D gene: TRBD2; J gene: TRBJ2-3; CDR3 DNA: TGTGCCAGCAGACTTGGGACTAGCGGGAGACTAACAGATACGCAGTATTTT; CDR3 protein: CASRLGTSGRLTDTQYF
V gene: TRBV7-6; clone size: few; D gene: -; J gene: TRBJ1-4; CDR3 DNA: TGTGCCAGCAGCCGACAACTCGGGACCTCTCATGAAAAACTGTTTTTT; CDR3 protein: CASSRQLGTSHEKLFF
V gene: TRBV19; clone size: few; D gene: TRBD2; J gene: TRBJ2-1; CDR3 DNA: TGTGCCAGTAGCCCGGGACTAGCGGGGGGGGCCCTCTCCTACAATGAGCAGTTCTTC; CDR3 protein: CASSPGLAGGALSYNEQFF
V gene: TRBV7-2; clone size: -; D gene: -; J gene: TRBJ2-1; CDR3 DNA: TGTGCCAGCAGCTTAGCTGGCGGGAATTCGGTGAAGCAGTTCTTC; CDR3 protein: CASSLAGGNSVKQFF
V gene: TRBV5-4; clone size: -; D gene: -; J gene: TRBJ2-7; CDR3 DNA: TGTGCCAGCAGCCTCCGGGACTACGAGCAGTACTTC; CDR3 protein: CASSLRDYEQYF
V gene: TRBV28; clone size: -; D gene: -; J gene: TRBJ1-5; CDR3 DNA: TGTGCCAGCAGTTCAAACGGGGGGGACATCTATAGCAATCAGCCCCAGCATTTT; CDR3 protein: CASSSNGGDIYSNQPQHF
V gene: TRBV12-3/TRBV12-4; clone size: many; D gene: -; J gene: TRBJ1-5; CDR3 DNA: TGTGCCAGCAGCCCCTGGGGGGGAGAGATTCAGCCCCAGCATTTT; CDR3 protein: CASSPWGGEIQPQHF
V gene: TRBV7-2; clone size: many; D gene: -; J gene: TRBJ1-1; CDR3 DNA: TGTGCCAGCAGCTTATTCGAGAACACTGAAGCTTTCTTT; CDR3 protein: CASSLFENTEAFF
V gene: TRBV7-9; clone size: many; D gene: TRBD1; J gene: TRBJ1-2; CDR3 DNA: TGTGCCAGCAGCTGTCCGGGACAGGATCACTATGGCTACACCTTC; CDR3 protein: CASSCPGQDHYGYTF
V gene: TRBV11-3; clone size: -; D gene: TRBD1; J gene: TRBJ1-1; CDR3 DNA: TGTGCCAGCAGCCCATCAGGGGGGTCTGAAGCTTTCTTT; CDR3 protein: CASSPSGGSEAFF
V gene: TRBV7-7; clone size: many; D gene: -; J gene: TRBJ2-1; CDR3 DNA: TGTGCTAGCAGCTTCTGGACAAACAATGAGCAGTTCTTC; CDR3 protein: CASSFWTNNEQFF
V gene: TRBV7-6; clone size: many; D gene: TRBD2; J gene: TRBJ2-1; CDR3 DNA: TGTGCCAGCAGCTTAGCGAGAGTAGCGGGACCGTACAATGAGCAGTTCTTC; CDR3 protein: CASSLARVAGPYNEQFF
V gene: TRBV7-8; clone size: few; D gene: -; J gene: TRBJ1-1; CDR3 DNA: TGTGCCAGCAGCTTAGCGCTTGAAGCTTTCTTT; CDR3 protein: CASSLALEAFF
V gene: TRBV7-9; clone size: few; D gene: -; J gene: TRBJ1-4; CDR3 DNA: TGTGCCAGCAGCTCCCTTGGTAATGAAAAACTGTTTTTT; CDR3 protein: CASSSLGNEKLFF
V gene: TRBV7-8; clone size: many; D gene: -; J gene: TRBJ2-1; CDR3 DNA: TGTGCCAGCAGCTTAAATAGGGAGCGACGGGCGTTCTTC; CDR3 protein: CASSLNRERRAFF
V gene: TRBV11-2; clone size: -; D gene: -; J gene: TRBJ2-2; CDR3 DNA: TGTGCCAGCAGCTTAGATAGACGCGTCGGGGAGCTGTTTTTT; CDR3 protein: CASSLDRRVGELFF
V gene: TRBV12-5; clone size: -; D gene: -; J gene: TRBJ2-3; CDR3 DNA: TGTGCTAGTGGGGTCCGGGACTTTACGCAGTATTTT; CDR3 protein: CASGVRDFTQYF
V gene: TRBV7-9; clone size: many; D gene: -; J gene: TRBJ1-2; CDR3 DNA: TGTGCCAGCAGCTTAGAAGGGGGGACAAACTATGGCTACACCTTC; CDR3 protein: CASSLEGGTNYGYTF
V gene: TRBV27; clone size: few; D gene: -; J gene: TRBJ2-1; CDR3 DNA: TGTGCCAGCAGTTTAGTAGGGGTAGCGCGCTCCTACAATGAGCAGTTCTTC; CDR3 protein: CASSLVGVARSYNEQFF
V gene: TRBV2; clone size: -; D gene: -; J gene: TRBJ1-6; CDR3 DNA: TGTGCCGGAGGGGTAAGGGATTCACCCCTCCACTTT; CDR3 protein: CAGGVRDSPLHF
V gene: TRBV7-2; clone size: many; D gene: TRBD1; J gene: TRBJ2-2; CDR3 DNA: TGTGCCAGCAGTTACAGGGGGCGGGACACCGGGGAGCTGTTTTTT; CDR3 protein: CASSYRGRDTGELFF
V gene: TRBV6-5; clone size: few; D gene: -; J gene: TRBJ1-3; CDR3 DNA: TGTGCCAGCAGTTACTCAGAGGGGACTGGAAACACCATATATTTT; CDR3 protein: CASSYSEGTGNTIYF
V gene: TRBV14; clone size: many; D gene: -; J gene: TRBJ2-1; CDR3 DNA: TGTGCCAGCAGCCAAGAAGGCGGAGATCGGTTTTACAATGAGCAGTTCTTC; CDR3 protein: CASSQEGGDRFYNEQFF
V gene: TRBV7-2; clone size: few; D gene: -; J gene: TRBJ1-2; CDR3 DNA: TGTGCCAGCAGCCCCGCCAACTATGACTACACCTTC; CDR3 protein: CASSPANYDYTF
V gene: TRBV7-8; clone size: many; D gene: TRBD1; J gene: TRBJ1-4; CDR3 DNA: TGTGCCAGCACCGAGACAGGGGGAGGTAATGAAAAACTGTTTTTT; CDR3 protein: CASTETGGGNEKLFF
V gene: TRBV12-3/TRBV12-4; clone size: many; D gene: -; J gene: TRBJ1-1; CDR3 DNA: TGTGCCAGCAGTTTGCAGGTTCGGGCGGAAGCTTTCTTT; CDR3 protein: CASSLQVRAEAFF
V gene: TRBV7-9; clone size: many; D gene: -; J gene: TRBJ1-5; CDR3 DNA: TGTGCCAGCAGCTCCGTTAGCGACAATCAGCCCCAGCATTTT; CDR3 protein: CASSSVSDNQPQHF
V gene: TRBV28; clone size: few; D gene: -; J gene: TRBJ1-6; CDR3 DNA: TGTGCCAGCAGAACCTTAAATAATTCACCCCTCCACTTT; CDR3 protein: CASRTLNNSPLHF
V gene: TRBV6-1; clone size: few; D gene: -; J gene: TRBJ1-5; CDR3 DNA: TGTGCCAGCAGGACTTCGGACGGCCCCGCTAAGCCCCAGCATTTT; CDR3 protein: CASRTSDGPAKPQHF
V gene: TRBV4-1; clone size: many; D gene: TRBD2; J gene: TRBJ2-3; CDR3 DNA: TGCGCCAGCAGCCGAACACTAGCGGGAGTTACAGATACGCAGTATTTT; CDR3 protein: CASSRTLAGVTDTQYF
V gene: TRBV4-3; clone size: few; D gene: TRBD2; J gene: TRBJ2-7; CDR3 DNA: TGCGCCAGCAGCCAAGAGGCTAGCGGGAGATACGAGCAGTACTTC; CDR3 protein: CASSQEASGRYEQYF
V gene: TRBV15; clone size: -; D gene: -; J gene: TRBJ1-2; CDR3 DNA: TGTGCCACCAGCACCCCCCGGGCGGCCGCTAACTATGGCTACACCTTC; CDR3 protein: CATSTPRAAANYGYTF
V gene: TRBV7-2; clone size: many; D gene: TRBD2; J gene: TRBJ2-1; CDR3 DNA: TGTGCCAGCAGCTTAGTTAGCGGGAGCGATGAGCAGTTCTTC; CDR3 protein: CASSLVSGSDEQFF
V gene: TRBV7-2; clone size: many; D gene: -; J gene: TRBJ1-2; CDR3 DNA: TGTGCCAGCAGCGTGGGGGATCCAGCGATCTATGGCTACACCTTC; CDR3 protein: CASSVGDPAIYGYTF
V gene: TRBV7-8; clone size: many; D gene: TRBD2; J gene: TRBJ2-3; CDR3 DNA: TGTGCCAGCAGCGCCCAGACTAGCGGGAGCGTCAATACGCAGTATTTT; CDR3 protein: CASSAQTSGSVNTQYF
V gene: TRBV2; clone size: -; D gene: TRBD2; J gene: TRBJ2-3; CDR3 DNA: TGTGCCAGCAGTGAAGATCCTAGCGGGAGGCAGTATTTT; CDR3 protein: CASSEDPSGRQYF
V gene: TRBV5-6; clone size: many; D gene: -; J gene: TRBJ1-1; CDR3 DNA: TGTGCCAGCAGCTTGGCCCCGGGACCTTTCATGAACACTGAAGCTTTCTTT; CDR3 protein: CASSLAPGPFMNTEAFF
V gene: TRBV6-1; clone size: many; D gene: -; J gene: TRBJ1-4; CDR3 DNA: TGTGCCAGCACTACGGGCCCGGGACCTAATGAAAAACTGTTTTTT; CDR3 protein: CASTTGPGPNEKLFF
V gene: TRBV11-3; clone size: few; D gene: TRBD2; J gene: TRBJ2-3; CDR3 DNA: TGTGCCAGCAGCCCCTTAGGACTAGCGGGAGGGGGCACAGATACGCAGTATTTT; CDR3 protein: CASSPLGLAGGGTDTQYF
V gene: TRBV2; clone size: once; D gene: -; J gene: TRBJ2-1; CDR3 DNA: TGTGCCAGCAAACAGGGAGAATTGGACAATGAGCAGTTCTTC; CDR3 protein: CASKQGELDNEQFF
V gene: TRBV12-3/TRBV12-4; clone size: few; D gene: -; J gene: TRBJ2-5; CDR3 DNA: TGTGCCAGCAGAGAGCCGACCCAAGAGACCCAGTACTTC; CDR3 protein: CASREPTQETQYF
V gene: TRBV7-2; clone size: many; D gene: -; J gene: TRBJ1-1; CDR3 DNA: TGTGCCAGCATCCAGGGGAGCACTGAAGCTTTCTTT; CDR3 protein: CASIQGSTEAFF
V gene: TRBV11-2; clone size: many; D gene: TRBD2; J gene: TRBJ2-3; CDR3 DNA: TGTGCCAGCAGCTTCGGACTAGCGGGAGCTGGAGATACGCAGTATTTT; CDR3 protein: CASSFGLAGAGDTQYF
V gene: TRBV19; clone size: many; D gene: -; J gene: TRBJ2-7; CDR3 DNA: TGTGCCAGCAGCCGGGACACCCTCTACGAGCAGTACTTC; CDR3 protein: CASSRDTLYEQYF
V gene: TRBV7-2; clone size: -; D gene: -; J gene: TRBJ2-7; CDR3 DNA: TGTGCCAGCAGCACCACAAGAATCTACGAGCAGTACTTC; CDR3 protein: CASSTTRIYEQYF
V gene: TRBV29-1; clone size: -; D gene: -; J gene: TRBJ1-2; CDR3 DNA: TGCAGCGTCTACGAGGGGTATGGCTACACCTTC; CDR3 protein: CSVYEGYGYTF
V gene: TRBV14; clone size: many; D gene: -; J gene: TRBJ1-1; CDR3 DNA: TGTGCCAGCAGCCAAGTTTCGGGTGAAGCTTTCTTT; CDR3 protein: CASSQVSGEAFF